This entry features one T cell receptor beta chain sequence. The sample is drawn from a study of blood T cell repertoires in COVID-19. Study-level background: Some COVID-19 samples were acute and others convalescent; all came from the United States, Italy and Spain. Sources were T cells, B-cell-depleted T cells, or PBMCs; the material itself was cDNA or gDNA.

Assay used: immunoSEQ multiplex PCR; TCRdb lists only in-frame clones, some missing. In the table there are hundreds of thousands of clones, roughly 89% of which are singletons. The germline gives CDR1 MDHEN, CDR2 SYDVKM. The length of the CDR3 is 18 residues. Losses at the gene ends were 5 bases for V and 5 bases for J; bases not matched to a gene: 20. This chain links TRBV28 with TRBJ2-5; 7 nucleotides line up with TRBD2. This sequence was found in a woman aged 25-40 years who had recovered from COVID-19. The sequenced material came from PBMCs or T cells enriched from blood (not recorded which). The CDR3 DNA sequence: TGTGCCAGCAGTGGGAGGCCGAAGAGAGGGAGGGATGAGGAGACCCAGTACTTC. Protein product: CASSGRPKRGRDEETQYF.